The T cell receptor (beta chain) described here comes from a study of blood T cell repertoires in COVID-19. Study in general: COVID-19 samples collected from the United States, Italy and Spain covered acute and convalescent phases. T cells, B-cell-depleted T cells, or PBMCs supplied cDNA or gDNA.

The CDR3 totals 15 residues. Germline loops: CDR1 WSHSY, CDR2 SAAADI. Between the trimmed V and J ends, which lost 3 bases and 9 bases, there was a span of 20 bases. This clone has a count of ten or more. In the original analysis: Quantification of nucleated cells was approximated via reference gene primer amplification. Sequencing was performed with immunoSEQ multiplex PCR; in TCRdb, only in-frame clones are kept and a portion is missing. The V and J calls and clone size come from that table; D and trimming were worked out from the DNA. This sample has under 150,000 clones, with around four fifths found just once.

The clonotype was recovered from a woman in her thirties or forties with active or convalescent COVID-19. Sequencing used peripheral blood. V is TRBV10-2 and J is TRBJ1-1, with a tentative D call TRBD1 (5 bases). This CDR3 reads CASSESVWGGVKAFF. The DNA of the CDR3 is TGCGCCAGCAGTGAATCGGTTTGGGGGGGGGTGAAAGCTTTCTTT.